The 17 T cell receptor beta chains presented below share a single source sample, sequenced in a study of blood T cell repertoires in COVID-19. Measured with immunoSEQ multiplex PCR; TCRdb has only the in-frame clones, and not every one. The sample holds just under 55,000 clones, more than 85% seen once. Sequencing was performed on peripheral blood. The receptors derive from a man in his fifties or sixties with acute or convalescent COVID-19.

The chain employs TRBV18 and TRBJ2-5; the D gene could be TRBD1 or TRBD2 (10 bases each). V dropped 3 bases and J dropped 1 base, with 24 bases sitting between them. This CDR3 region has 19 residues. CDR1 and CDR2 (germline): KGHSH, LQKENI. The CDR3 here is CASSPRDRGLAGGQETQYF. The CDR3, as DNA: TGTGCCAGCTCACCCCGGGACAGGGGTTTAGCGGGAGGCCAAGAGACCCAGTACTTC. The variable domain in full, completed from reference TRBV18 and TRBJ2-5, reads NAGVMQNPRHLVRRRGQEARLRCSPMKGHSHVYWYRQLPEEGLKFMVYLQKENIIDESGMPKERFSAEFPKEGPSILRIQQVVRGDSAAYFCASSPRDRGLAGGQETQYFGPGTRLLVL.

The CDR3 DNA reads as TGTGCCAGCAGCTTGCGGGGGGCGGGAGGATCCTACGAGCAGTACTTC. Protein: CASSLRGAGGSYEQYF. The genes are TRBV7-8 and TRBJ2-7; TRBD2 aligns across 8 bases. V was pared by 3 bases and J by 1 base, with 8 bases of the junction left unmatched. Germline V gene lookup returns CDR1 SGHVS and CDR2 FQNEAQ. This CDR3 region has 16 residues.

A single count supports this clone. V gene TRBV19 combines with J gene TRBJ2-1; TRBD2 is a possible D gene (5 bases). The V gene's germline CDR1 is LNHDA and CDR2 SQIVND (reference sequence). The V and J ends lost 4 bases and 9 bases respectively, with 16 bases between them. CDR3 size: 14 residues. The CDR3 DNA follows: TGTGCCAGTAGTACCCCCACTAGTTCCAGTGAGCAGTTCTTC. Encoded protein: CASSTPTSSSEQFF.

This clone was seen a handful of times. The chain has TRBV2 and TRBJ1-3, with 7 bases fitting TRBD1. In germline, CDR1 is SNHLY, CDR2 FYNNEI. The CDR3 is made up of 15 amino acids. V was pared by 6 bases and J by 0 bases, with 5 bases of the junction left unmatched. In DNA, the CDR3 is TGTGCCAGCAGCCCCCGGGACAGCTCTGGAAACACCATATATTTT. The encoded protein is CASSPRDSSGNTIYF. Combining the CDR3 with reference TRBV2 and TRBJ1-3 gives the whole variable domain EPEVTQTPSHQVTQMGQEVILRCVPISNHLYFYWYRQILGQKVEFLVSFYNNEISEKSEIFDDQFSVERPDGSNFTLKIRSTKLEDSAMYFCASSPRDSSGNTIYFGEGSWLTVV.

The V gene is TRBV4-1, the J gene TRBJ2-5; no clear D. Germline V gene lookup returns CDR1 MGHRA and CDR2 YSYEKL. The length of the CDR3 is 15 residues. V gave up 0 bases and J gave up 5 bases, with 13 bases separating them. The CDR3 DNA reads as TGCGCCAGCAGCCAAGATCTGACTCCTCTTGAGACCCAGTACTTC. The encoded protein is CASSQDLTPLETQYF.

The chain recombines TRBV5-1 with TRBJ1-1; D possibly corresponds to TRBD1 (5 bases). With 3 bases removed from V and 4 bases from J, the gap between germline ends came to 16 bases. The CDR3 has 15 residues. Germline loops: CDR1 SGHRS, CDR2 YFSETQ. The CDR3 is CASSSGDPGTTEAFF. The CDR3 DNA reads as TGCGCCAGCAGCTCGGGGGATCCGGGTACCACTGAAGCTTTCTTT. The entire variable domain, with the rest obtained from reference TRBV5-1 and TRBJ1-1, is as follows: KAGVTQTPRYLIKTRGQQVTLSCSPISGHRSVSWYQQTPGQGLQFLFEYFSETQRNKGNFPGRFSGRQFSNSRSEMNVSTLELGDSALYLCASSSGDPGTTEAFFGQGTRLTVV.

This clone occurred a few times. The chain links TRBV2 to TRBJ1-5; D uncertain. V was shortened by 3 bases and J by 6 bases, with 15 bases between the two germline ends. This CDR3 region has 15 residues. Germline assignment: CDR1 SNHLY and CDR2 FYNNEI. The CDR3 DNA reads TGTGCCAGCAGTGATGACACCTCAGGTGGTCAGCCCCAGCATTTT. It specifies CASSDDTSGGQPQHF.

This clone was seen a handful of times. The chain recombines TRBV7-8 with TRBJ1-5; D unclear. Germline-derived CDR1 and CDR2 are SGHVS and FQNEAQ. The CDR3 consists of 13 residues. V was clipped by 0 bases and J by 7 bases, with 7 bases between them. The CDR3 protein is CASSLAQVQPQHF. CDR3 nucleotide sequence: TGTGCCAGCAGCTTAGCGCAGGTCCAGCCCCAGCATTTT.

The rearrangement links TRBV9 to TRBJ2-1; D is undetermined. Trimming shortened V by 3 bases and J by 8 bases, and 18 bases separated the two germline ends. The CDR3 extends over 15 amino acids. CDR1 SGDLS and CDR2 YYNGEE come from the germline V gene. CDR3 in DNA: TGTGCCAGCAGCGACGGAGTAATGATTTTGGATGAGCAGTTCTTC. Its protein product is CASSDGVMILDEQFF.

The chain is built from TRBV10-3 and TRBJ2-7; 10 nucleotides agree with TRBD2. Germline loops: CDR1 ENHRY, CDR2 SYGVKD. V lost 8 bases to trimming and J lost 5 bases; unmatched junction nucleotides: 9. CDR3 length equals 14 residues. CDR3: CAIHGGLAAHEQYF. CDR3 bases: TGTGCCATCCATGGAGGACTAGCGGCCCACGAGCAGTACTTC.

The genes are TRBV9 and TRBJ2-3; tentatively, D is TRBD1 (6 bases). This CDR3 is built from 14 residues. V dropped 6 bases and J dropped 0 bases, with 11 bases sitting between them. In germline, CDR1 is SGDLS, CDR2 YYNGEE. CDR3 DNA sequence: TGTGCCAGCAAGGGGACAAGTAGCACAGATACGCAGTATTTT. This sequence encodes CASKGTSSTDTQYF. The full variable domain, with the rest looked up from reference TRBV9 and TRBJ2-3, is DSGVTQTPKHLITATGQRVTLRCSPRSGDLSVYWYQQSLDQGLQFLIQYYNGEERAKGNILERFSAQQFPDLHSELNLSSLELGDSALYFCASKGTSSTDTQYFGPGTRLTVL.

The gene calls are TRBV6-5 and TRBJ1-1; perhaps TRBD1 as D (5 bases). The CDR3 loop spans 15 amino acids. Germline values: CDR1 MNHEY, CDR2 SVGAGI. Deletions cut 6 bases from V and 0 bases from J, with 14 bases between. The CDR3 nucleotides are TGTGCCAGCAGGGCCACGGGGGTAATGAACACTGAAGCTTTCTTT. It encodes CASRATGVMNTEAFF.

The chain uses TRBV4-1 and TRBJ2-7; 7 bases fit TRBD2. The CDR3 sequence is 15 residues long. The junction had 4 bases not matched to a gene; V was cut back by 1 base and J by 1 base. The V gene's germline CDR1 is MGHRA and CDR2 YSYEKL. CDR3 amino acids: CASSQVPSGSYEQYF. The CDR3 nucleotides are TGCGCCAGCAGCCAAGTTCCTAGCGGTTCCTACGAGCAGTACTTC.

This clone has a single count. V usage is TRBV29-1 and J usage is TRBJ2-6; D is undetermined. Germline V gene lookup returns CDR1 SQVTM and CDR2 ANQGSEA. Trimming took 7 bases from V and 0 from J, leaving 4 bases between them. The CDR3 sequence is 12 residues long. The CDR3 spells CSASSGANVLTF. DNA of the CDR3: TGCAGCGCCAGCTCTGGGGCCAACGTCCTGACTTTC.

The J gene is TRBJ2-7, the V gene TRBV29-1, with a possible D match to TRBD1 (5 bases). In germline, CDR1 is SQVTM, CDR2 ANQGSEA. The CDR3 runs to 12 residues. With 1 base removed from V and 4 bases from J, the gap between germline ends came to 8 bases. Here the CDR3 DNA reads TGCAGCGTTGAAGGGGGCGGTTACGAGCAGTACTTC. Residues: CSVEGGGYEQYF.

The V call is TRBV7-9, the J call TRBJ1-1; D unresolved. Deletions cut 2 bases from V and 0 bases from J, with 10 bases between. From germline, CDR1 is SEHNR and CDR2 FQNEAQ (reference sequence). The CDR3 sequence is 15 residues long. CDR3 bases: TGTGCCAGCAGCTTATTGTCAGGTGTGAACACTGAAGCTTTCTTT. Its translation: CASSLLSGVNTEAFF.

The V and J genes are TRBV6-5 and TRBJ2-3, with 7 bases identical to TRBD2. V shed 2 bases, J shed 6 bases, and the junction held 8 bases outside the gene matches. The CDR3 spans 15 residues. Germline V gives CDR1 MNHEY, CDR2 SVGAGI. CDR3 bases: TGTGCCAGCAGTTACGGGGGGGAAAGAGTTGATACGCAGTATTTT. Translated: CASSYGGERVDTQYF.